A single sample gave rise to the 11 T cell receptor beta chains below, sequenced in a study of CD8+ T cells in alopecia areata. Once RNA had been extracted, it was reverse transcribed into cDNA to act as the sequencing template. The method was immunoSEQ multiplex PCR; TCRdb's version includes in-frame clones alone and lacks a portion of them. The sample lists 180,000 or so clones; almost 65% were seen once. The sequences come from CD4+ T cells sorted from blood, collected at week 0. The receptors come from a human donor with alopecia areata.

The chain is built from TRBV30 and TRBJ2-2, with no clear D. The CDR3 has 12 amino acids. The germline V and J ends were trimmed by 0 bases and 5 bases, with 4 bases remaining between them. Germline CDR1 and CDR2: GTSNPN and SVGIG (reference sequence). DNA of the CDR3: TGTGCCTGGAGTGTGCAAACCGGGGAGCTGTTTTTT. Translated, it gives CAWSVQTGELFF.

This clone was counted ten times or more. The chain combines TRBV2 with TRBJ2-7, with D possibly TRBD1 on 5 matching bases. This CDR3 comprises 13 residues. The V gene's germline CDR1 is SNHLY and CDR2 FYNNEI. Trimming removed 10 bases from V and 3 bases from J, with 16 bases in between. Here the CDR3 DNA reads TGTGCCACCAGGACACGGTGGGACTACGAGCAGTACTTC. Amino acid sequence: CATRTRWDYEQYF.

This clone was detected a few times. V usage is TRBV29-1 and J usage is TRBJ1-1; 10 bases align to TRBD1. J lost 0 bases, V lost 5 bases, and 3 bases had no gene match. The CDR3 spans 14 residues. From germline, CDR1 is SQVTM and CDR2 ANQGSEA. The CDR3 loop reads CSVTDRGMNTEAFF. CDR3 DNA: TGCAGCGTTACGGACAGGGGGATGAACACTGAAGCTTTCTTT.

The chain has TRBV6-1 and TRBJ2-5, with 11 bases that match TRBD2. Germline lookup yields CDR1 MNHNS and CDR2 SASEGT. This CDR3 contains 14 residues. V was pared by 6 bases and J by 12 bases, with 12 bases of the junction left unmatched. The CDR3 loop reads CASSHGGTSGFKYF. In DNA form, the CDR3 reads TGTGCCAGCAGCCATGGGGGGACTAGCGGATTTAAGTACTTC.

As concerns this clone: Other DNA sequences within the sample encode an identical CDR3. The chain links TRBV29-1 to TRBJ2-3; unclear D gene. CDR3 size: 12 residues. CDR1 is SQVTM, CDR2 ANQGSEA, per germline. V lost 1 base, J lost 3 bases, and 5 bases lay in between. The CDR3 protein is CSVEVGTDTQYF. CDR3 nucleotide sequence: TGCAGCGTTGAAGTGGGAACAGATACGCAGTATTTT.

The chain links TRBV11-2 to TRBJ1-2; 7 bases are shared with TRBD1. The CDR3 covers 16 residues. Germline V gene sequence: CDR1 SGHAT, CDR2 FQNNGV. V was pared by 4 bases and J by 4 bases, with 12 bases of the junction left unmatched. CDR3 loop: CASSSRGRQGTYGYTF. CDR3 bases: TGTGCCAGCAGCTCGAGAGGTCGACAGGGAACCTATGGCTACACCTTC.

The rearrangement uses TRBV29-1 and TRBJ2-7, with D possibly matching TRBD1 (6 bases). This CDR3 contains 11 residues. From germline, CDR1 is SQVTM and CDR2 ANQGSEA. Trimming left V 4 bases short and J 7 bases short, with 11 bases between. In nucleotides, the CDR3 is TGCAGCGTTGTCGGGGACATGGAGCAGTACTTC. Its translation: CSVVGDMEQYF.

The chain uses TRBV7-2 and TRBJ2-2, with no clear D. CDR1 and CDR2 from the germline V gene are SGHTA and FQGNSA. V was trimmed by 7 bases and J by 4 bases, leaving 13 bases between them. The CDR3 covers 14 residues. CDR3 amino acids: CASTLLVSTGELFF. CDR3 coding DNA: TGTGCCAGCACTCTTCTCGTCAGCACCGGGGAGCTGTTTTTT.

The V and J genes are TRBV5-4 and TRBJ1-6; 11 bases are a match to TRBD1. Germline CDR1 SGHNT, CDR2 YYREEE (reference sequence). V was pared by 4 bases and J by 4 bases, with 4 bases of the junction left unmatched. The CDR3 extends over 16 amino acids. This CDR3 is CASSLGTGGYNSPLHF. CDR3 in DNA: TGTGCCAGCAGCCTAGGGACAGGGGGATATAATTCACCCCTCCACTTT.

The chain links TRBV10-3 to TRBJ1-1, with D tentatively TRBD1 (5 bases). The CDR3 is made up of 14 amino acids. V was clipped by 3 bases and J by 5 bases, with 13 bases between them. Germline V CDR1 and CDR2: ENHRY, SYGVKD. CDR3 residues: CAISEFRDGTEAFF. Written as DNA, the CDR3 is TGTGCCATCAGTGAATTCAGGGACGGGACTGAAGCTTTCTTT.

The chain recombines TRBV18 with TRBJ2-6, with D maybe TRBD1 (6 bases). CDR1 is KGHSH and CDR2 is LQKENI in the germline V gene. V was clipped by 3 bases and J by 2 bases, with 14 bases between them. CDR3 length equals 17 residues. The CDR3 region has the DNA TGTGCCAGCTCACCGCCTACAGGGCTAGCTGGGGCCAACGTCCTGACTTTC. This codes for CASSPPTGLAGANVLTF. Full variable domain (outside the CDR3, taken from reference TRBV18 and TRBJ2-6): NAGVMQNPRHLVRRRGQEARLRCSPMKGHSHVYWYRQLPEEGLKFMVYLQKENIIDESGMPKERFSAEFPKEGPSILRIQQVVRGDSAAYFCASSPPTGLAGANVLTFGAGSRLTVL.